These T cell receptor beta chains were read from a single sample in a study of CD8 T cells in ankylosing spondylitis. One entry per CDR3 protein results from TCRdb running MiXCR on the 5' RACE reads. The data show about 90,000 distinct CDR3 sequences, more than 8.5% seen once. Specimen: blood, either unsorted or a sorted T cell fraction (not recorded which). The receptors were gathered from a male donor with ankylosing spondylitis. Both conserved end residues are part of each CDR3. Fields, in order: J gene, clone size, D gene, V gene, CDR3 protein, CDR3 DNA. The D gene is left open where the match is weak. Clone size is stated in some rows and not others, as once, few, many or a class when expanded.

J: TRBJ2-7
size: few
D: -
V: TRBV6-2/TRBV6-3
CDR3: CASRRTNYEQYF
DNA: TGTGCCAGCAGACGGACGAACTACGAGCAGTACTTC

J: TRBJ2-1
size: many
D: -
V: TRBV29-1
CDR3: CSVLGGDDSGQFF
DNA: TGCAGCGTTTTGGGCGGGGACGACTCTGGGCAGTTCTTC

J: TRBJ2-3
size: -
D: -
V: TRBV9
CDR3: CASSPGGASTDTQYF
DNA: TGTGCCAGCAGCCCAGGAGGGGCGAGCACAGATACGCAGTATTTT

J: TRBJ2-3
size: -
D: -
V: TRBV6-2/TRBV6-3
CDR3: CASSYRAEGTTDTQYF
DNA: TGTGCCAGCAGTTACCGGGCGGAAGGGACCACAGATACGCAGTATTTT

J: TRBJ2-7
size: many
D: -
V: TRBV7-9
CDR3: CASSKDLLTYEQYF
DNA: TGTGCCAGCAGCAAGGACCTTCTCACCTACGAGCAGTACTTC

J: TRBJ2-1
size: -
D: TRBD2
V: TRBV2
CDR3: CASSVGSSGLDEQFF
DNA: TGTGCCAGCAGTGTGGGGTCTAGCGGGCTGGATGAGCAGTTCTTC

J: TRBJ2-3
size: many
D: -
V: TRBV5-1
CDR3: CASSAILGITDTQYF
DNA: TGCGCCAGCAGCGCCATTTTGGGGATCACAGATACGCAGTATTTT

J: TRBJ1-5
size: -
D: -
V: TRBV19
CDR3: CASSIRPDSNQPQHF
DNA: TGTGCCAGTAGTATAAGACCGGATAGCAATCAGCCCCAGCATTTT

J: TRBJ2-1
size: -
D: TRBD2
V: TRBV19
CDR3: CASSRLAGMNEQFF
DNA: TGTGCCAGTAGTAGACTAGCGGGTATGAATGAGCAGTTCTTC

J: TRBJ2-2
size: few
D: TRBD1
V: TRBV6-4
CDR3: CASRKDRGNTGELFF
DNA: TGTGCCAGCAGGAAGGACAGGGGAAACACCGGGGAGCTGTTTTTT

J: TRBJ2-1
size: many
D: TRBD2
V: TRBV30
CDR3: CAWAGEWGGPYNEQFF
DNA: TGTGCCTGGGCGGGGGAGTGGGGAGGCCCCTACAATGAGCAGTTCTTC

J: TRBJ2-2
size: few
D: TRBD2
V: TRBV6-2/TRBV6-3
CDR3: CASSYAGLESGELFF
DNA: TGTGCCAGCAGTTATGCGGGACTAGAGTCCGGGGAGCTGTTTTTT

J: TRBJ2-1
size: few
D: -
V: TRBV14
CDR3: CASSQAERLQYYNEQFF
DNA: TGTGCCAGCAGCCAGGCCGAGCGGCTCCAATATTACAATGAGCAGTTCTTC

J: TRBJ2-1
size: few
D: -
V: TRBV27
CDR3: CASSLLRTDNEQFF
DNA: TGTGCCAGCAGTTTACTTCGGACGGACAATGAGCAGTTCTTC

J: TRBJ1-1
size: many
D: -
V: TRBV4-1
CDR3: CASSQVGGTEAFF
DNA: TGCGCCAGCAGCCAAGTAGGGGGCACTGAAGCTTTCTTT

J: TRBJ1-5
size: -
D: -
V: TRBV24-1
CDR3: CATSDHRGGISNQPQHF
DNA: TGTGCCACCAGTGATCACAGAGGGGGAATTAGCAATCAGCCCCAGCATTTT

J: TRBJ2-1
size: many
D: -
V: TRBV4-1
CDR3: CASSQSTTEDEQFF
DNA: TGCGCCAGCAGCCAATCTACCACGGAGGATGAGCAGTTCTTC

J: TRBJ1-1
size: many
D: -
V: TRBV19
CDR3: CASSRNPNTEAFF
DNA: TGTGCCAGTAGTAGGAACCCGAACACTGAAGCTTTCTTT

J: TRBJ1-1
size: few
D: -
V: TRBV7-6
CDR3: CASSPEDLNTEAFF
DNA: TGTGCCAGCAGCCCCGAGGACCTAAACACTGAAGCTTTCTTT

J: TRBJ2-7
size: -
D: TRBD2
V: TRBV29-1
CDR3: CSVSGTSGYEQYF
DNA: TGCAGCGTATCCGGGACTAGCGGTTACGAGCAGTACTTC